The clone carrying this TCR beta chain was observed a few times. Its antigen is not known. The investigators reverse transcribed all of the isolated RNA, so they sequenced expressed TCRB transcripts. The assay was immunoSEQ multiplex PCR, and TCRdb's table has in-frame clones only and misses some. The sample has about 370,000 clones; around 10% are singletons. The sample belongs to a study of beta chain features in type 1 diabetes. Regarding the study as a whole: Among type 1 diabetes patients, VDJ junctions had fewer insertions and more deletions. A moderate, significant TCRB CDR3 shortening appeared in type 1 diabetes across four CD4+ subsets.

Without exception, sorted populations had purity beyond 98%. CDR1 and CDR2 (germline): KGHSH, LQKENI. Trimming took off 1 base at V and 6 bases at J, with 13 bases between the two ends. CDR3 size: 14 residues. Material: central memory CD4+ T cells from blood. This chain uses TRBV18 with TRBJ2-7; D possibly corresponds to TRBD1 (6 bases). The receptor was derived from a young man with type 1 diabetes. The DNA for the CDR3 is TGTGCCAGCTCACCACAGACAGGCCGCGCCGAGCAGTACTTC. Its translation: CASSPQTGRAEQYF.